This TCR beta chain derives from a study of blood T cells in healthy people across ages. Whole-study findings and limits: Per million T cells, the diversity of TCR beta decreased roughly linearly as age advanced. Observed TCR beta diversity showed a strong correlation with the percentage of naive T cells as measured by flow cytometry.

A minimum of 6 micrograms of total RNA was extracted per sample. As to this clonotype: Its antigen is undetermined.

CDR1 and CDR2 (germline): KGHDR, SFDVKD. The CDR3 length is 15 residues. V dropped 4 bases and J dropped 3 bases, with 12 bases sitting between them. The use of a sample-barcoded 5' primer and a J-beta primer mix characterized a second PCR of about 7 to 12 cycles. TCRdb itself ran the 5' RACE reads through MiXCR, one entry per CDR3 protein. The sample lists 600,000 to 850,000 distinct CDR3 sequences, 35% to 45% occurring once. The sequencing input was blood. V usage is TRBV24-1 and J usage is TRBJ1-5, with D perhaps matching TRBD1 (6 bases). This TCR came from an older woman in good health. CDR3 region: CATSERAGVNQPQHF. The DNA of the CDR3 is TGTGCCACCAGTGAAAGGGCAGGGGTCAATCAGCCCCAGCATTTT.